This T cell receptor (beta chain) was profiled in a study of blood T cells in healthy people across ages. Sample-barcoded 5' priming and a J-beta primer mix drove a second PCR of about 6 to 12 cycles. Tags on each cDNA molecule came from a template-switch adaptor with 12 random nucleotides. TCRdb reprocessed the 5' RACE reads via MiXCR and lists one record per CDR3 protein. The data show 1.5 million to 2 million distinct CDR3 sequences, roughly 28% seen once. The germline V gene encodes CDR1 KGHDR and CDR2 SFDVKD. The CDR3 totals 13 residues. With 6 bases removed from V and 4 bases from J, the gap between germline ends came to 11 bases. This clonotype was counted ten times or more.

This receptor was taken from a woman between 25 and 40 years old in good health. The sequencing sample was made of blood. V and J are TRBV24-1 and TRBJ1-2, with D possibly TRBD1 on 5 matching bases. DNA for the CDR3: TGTGCCACCAGTCCAGGGCGATTCTATGGCTACACCTTC. It is translated as CATSPGRFYGYTF.